The entry below describes one T cell receptor beta chain. These data originate in a study of blood T cell repertoires in COVID-19. Study-wide context: Sites across the United States, Italy and Spain contributed samples from acute and convalescent COVID-19. T cells, B-cell-depleted T cells, or PBMCs provided the cDNA or gDNA that served as material.

Original data processing: Amplified reference gene primers provided the basis for estimating nucleated cell counts. Clones were sequenced by immunoSEQ multiplex PCR, and TCRdb holds only the in-frame ones, with some missing. That table supplies the V and J calls and clone size; D and trimming were determined from the DNA. The sample holds 100,000 or so clones, 85% to 90% seen once. This receptor was obtained from a woman in her sixties in a cohort sampled during active or convalescent COVID-19. The sequencing input was peripheral blood.

CDR3 in amino acids: CASSSGSVDEKLFF. CDR3 nucleotides: TGTGCCAGCAGTTCAGGGTCGGTTGATGAAAAACTGTTTTTT. This sequence joins TRBV6-5 and TRBJ1-4, with D maybe TRBD1 (5 bases). This CDR3 contains 14 residues. Germline loops: CDR1 MNHEY, CDR2 SVGAGI. The V end was cut by 4 bases, the J end by 6 bases, with 12 bases between.